The 2 T cell receptor beta chains presented below share a single source sample, sequenced in a study of CD8 T cells in ankylosing spondylitis. One entry per CDR3 protein, called by TCRdb with MiXCR from the 5' RACE reads. This sample carries a few hundred thousand distinct CDR3 sequences, roughly 20% of them seen once, and the ten largest clones take around 8%. Source material: blood, either unsorted or a sorted T cell fraction (not recorded which). The receptor set was obtained from a male donor with ankylosing spondylitis or in good health (not recorded which).

This clonotype was found a few times. The chain couples TRBV12-3 or TRBV12-4 to TRBJ2-2, with unresolved D. This CDR3 comprises 15 residues. V gave up 2 bases and J gave up 5 bases, with 12 bases separating them. The DNA for the CDR3 is TGTGCCAGCAGTTTAATGGGGTTAAAGACCGGGGAGCTGTTTTTT. Its translation: CASSLMGLKTGELFF.

The V call is TRBV12-3 or TRBV12-4, the J call TRBJ1-3, with unresolved D. V was cut by 6 bases and J by 7 bases, with 13 bases left in between. This CDR3 is 13 amino acids long. This CDR3 is CASSQALGNTIYF. CDR3 coding DNA: TGTGCCAGCAGCCAGGCCCTTGGGAACACCATATATTTT.